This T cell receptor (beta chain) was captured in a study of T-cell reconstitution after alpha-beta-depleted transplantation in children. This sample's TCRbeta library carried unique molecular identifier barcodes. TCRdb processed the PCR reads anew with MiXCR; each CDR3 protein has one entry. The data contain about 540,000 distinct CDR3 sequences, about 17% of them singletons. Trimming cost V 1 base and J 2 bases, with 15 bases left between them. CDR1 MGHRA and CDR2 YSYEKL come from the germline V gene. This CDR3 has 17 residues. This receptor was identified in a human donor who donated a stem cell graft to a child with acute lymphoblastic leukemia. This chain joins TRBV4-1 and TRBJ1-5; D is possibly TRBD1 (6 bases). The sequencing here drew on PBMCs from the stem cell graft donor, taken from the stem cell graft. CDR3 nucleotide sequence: TGCGCCAGCAGCCAAGTACCCCGCAGGGGCGGCAATCAGCCCCAGCATTTT. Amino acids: CASSQVPRRGGNQPQHF.